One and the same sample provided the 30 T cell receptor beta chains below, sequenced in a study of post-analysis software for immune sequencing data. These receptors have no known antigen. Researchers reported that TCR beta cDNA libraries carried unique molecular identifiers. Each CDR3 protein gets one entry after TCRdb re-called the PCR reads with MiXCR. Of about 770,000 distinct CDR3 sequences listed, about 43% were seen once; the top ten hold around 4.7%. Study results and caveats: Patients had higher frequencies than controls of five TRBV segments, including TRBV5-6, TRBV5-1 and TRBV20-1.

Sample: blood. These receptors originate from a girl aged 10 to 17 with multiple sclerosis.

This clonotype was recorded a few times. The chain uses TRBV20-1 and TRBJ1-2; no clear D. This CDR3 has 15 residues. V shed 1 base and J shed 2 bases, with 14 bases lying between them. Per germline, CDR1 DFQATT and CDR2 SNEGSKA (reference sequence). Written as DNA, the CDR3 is TGCAGTGCTAGAGGGTCTTCAGCAGGAAACTATGGCTACACCTTC. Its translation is CSARGSSAGNYGYTF.

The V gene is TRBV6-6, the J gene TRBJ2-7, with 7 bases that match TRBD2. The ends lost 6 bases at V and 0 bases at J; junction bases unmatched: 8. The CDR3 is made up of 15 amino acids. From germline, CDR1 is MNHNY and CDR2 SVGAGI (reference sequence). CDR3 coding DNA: TGTGCCAGCAGCCCTCTTAGCGGGTCCTCCTACGAGCAGTACTTC. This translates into CASSPLSGSSYEQYF.

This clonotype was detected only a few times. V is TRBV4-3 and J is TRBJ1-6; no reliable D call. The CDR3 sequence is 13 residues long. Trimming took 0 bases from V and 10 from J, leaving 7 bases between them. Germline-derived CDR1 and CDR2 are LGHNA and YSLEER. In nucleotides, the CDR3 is TGCGCCAGCAGCCAAGATCCGGGCTCACCCCTCCACTTT. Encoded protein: CASSQDPGSPLHF.

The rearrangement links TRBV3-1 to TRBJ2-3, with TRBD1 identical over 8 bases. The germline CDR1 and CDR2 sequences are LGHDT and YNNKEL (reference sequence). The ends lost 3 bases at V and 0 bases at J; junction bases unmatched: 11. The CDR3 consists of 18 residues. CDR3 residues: CASSQLRGQGKSTDTQYF. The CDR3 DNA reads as TGTGCCAGCAGCCAGCTCAGGGGGCAGGGGAAGAGCACAGATACGCAGTATTTT.

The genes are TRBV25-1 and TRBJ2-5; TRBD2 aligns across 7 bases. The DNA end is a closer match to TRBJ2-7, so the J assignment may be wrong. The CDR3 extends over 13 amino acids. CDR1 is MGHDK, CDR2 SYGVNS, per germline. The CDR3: CASSLGIAGEQYF. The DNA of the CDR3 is TGTGCCAGCAGCCTCGGAATAGCGGGCGAGCAGTACTTC.

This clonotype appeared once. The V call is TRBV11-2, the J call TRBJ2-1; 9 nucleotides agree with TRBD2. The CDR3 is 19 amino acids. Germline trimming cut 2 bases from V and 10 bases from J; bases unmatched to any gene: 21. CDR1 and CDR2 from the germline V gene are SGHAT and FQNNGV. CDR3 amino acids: CASSLLHRAGGLAVGEQFF. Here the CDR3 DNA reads TGTGCCAGCAGCTTACTCCACAGGGCTGGGGGACTAGCCGTCGGGGAGCAGTTCTTC.

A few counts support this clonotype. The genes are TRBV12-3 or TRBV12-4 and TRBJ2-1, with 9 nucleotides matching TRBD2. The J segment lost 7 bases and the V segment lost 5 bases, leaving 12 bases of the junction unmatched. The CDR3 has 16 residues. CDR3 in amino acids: CASSLVSGLAGNEQFF. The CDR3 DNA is TGTGCCAGCAGTCTGGTCTCGGGACTAGCAGGTAATGAGCAGTTCTTC.

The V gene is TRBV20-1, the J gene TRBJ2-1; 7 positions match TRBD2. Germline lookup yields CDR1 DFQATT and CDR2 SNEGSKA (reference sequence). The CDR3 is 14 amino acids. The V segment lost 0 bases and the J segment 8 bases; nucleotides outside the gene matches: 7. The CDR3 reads CSARDHRGVDEQFF. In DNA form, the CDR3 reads TGCAGTGCTAGAGATCACCGGGGGGTGGATGAGCAGTTCTTC.

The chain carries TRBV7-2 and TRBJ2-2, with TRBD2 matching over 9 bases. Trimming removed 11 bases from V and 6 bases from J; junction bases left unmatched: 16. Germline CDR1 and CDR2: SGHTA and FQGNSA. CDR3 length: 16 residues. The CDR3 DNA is TGTGCCTTCTCCGACACTGGGACTAGCATCGCCGGGGAGCTGTTTTTT. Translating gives CAFSDTGTSIAGELFF. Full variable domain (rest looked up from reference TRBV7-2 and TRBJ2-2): GAGVSQSPSNKVTEKGKDVELRCDPISGHTALYWYRQSLGQGLEFLIYFQGNSAPDKSGLPSDRFSAERTGGSVSTLTIQRTQQEDSAVYLCAFSDTGTSIAGELFFGEGSRLTVL.

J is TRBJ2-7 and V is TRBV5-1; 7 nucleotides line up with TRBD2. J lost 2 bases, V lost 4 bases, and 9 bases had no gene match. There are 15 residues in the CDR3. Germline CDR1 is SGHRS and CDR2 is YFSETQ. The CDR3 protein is CASSPIWGGTYEQYF. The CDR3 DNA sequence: TGCGCCAGCAGCCCCATTTGGGGGGGGACCTACGAGCAGTACTTC.

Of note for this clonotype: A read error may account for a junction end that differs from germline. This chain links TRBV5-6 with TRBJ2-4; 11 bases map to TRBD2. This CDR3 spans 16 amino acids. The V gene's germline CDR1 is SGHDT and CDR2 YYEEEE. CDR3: CANSPRGLADKNIQYF. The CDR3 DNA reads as TGTGCCAACAGCCCGAGGGGACTAGCGGACAAAAACATTCAGTACTTC.

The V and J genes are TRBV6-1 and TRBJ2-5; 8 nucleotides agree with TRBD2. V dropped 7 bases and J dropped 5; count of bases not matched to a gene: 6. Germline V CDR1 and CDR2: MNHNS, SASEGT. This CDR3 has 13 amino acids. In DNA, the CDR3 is TGTGCCAGCAAGGCGGGAGGTCACGAGACCCAGTACTTC. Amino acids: CASKAGGHETQYF.

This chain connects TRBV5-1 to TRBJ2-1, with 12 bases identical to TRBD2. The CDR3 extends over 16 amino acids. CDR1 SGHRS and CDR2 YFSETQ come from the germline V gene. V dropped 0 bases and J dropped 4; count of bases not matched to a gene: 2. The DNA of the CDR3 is TGCGCCAGCAGCTTGGGGACTAGCGGGATTTACAATGAGCAGTTCTTC. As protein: CASSLGTSGIYNEQFF.

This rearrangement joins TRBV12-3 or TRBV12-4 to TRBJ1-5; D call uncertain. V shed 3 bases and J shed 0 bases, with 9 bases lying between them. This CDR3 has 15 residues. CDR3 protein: CASSLELNSNQPQHF. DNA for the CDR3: TGTGCCAGCAGTTTGGAACTGAATAGCAATCAGCCCCAGCATTTT.

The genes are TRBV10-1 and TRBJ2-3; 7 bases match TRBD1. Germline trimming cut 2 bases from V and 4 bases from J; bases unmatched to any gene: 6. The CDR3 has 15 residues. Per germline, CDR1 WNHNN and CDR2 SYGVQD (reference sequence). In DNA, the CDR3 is TGCGCCAGCAGTGAGCCACAGGGGAGCCCAGATACGCAGTATTTT. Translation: CASSEPQGSPDTQYF.

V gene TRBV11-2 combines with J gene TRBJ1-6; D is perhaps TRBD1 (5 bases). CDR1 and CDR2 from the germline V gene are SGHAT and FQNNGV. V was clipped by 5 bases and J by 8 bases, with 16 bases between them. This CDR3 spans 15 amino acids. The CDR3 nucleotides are TGTGCCAGCAGCCGATACGGACATGTGGATTCACCCCTCCACTTT. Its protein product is CASSRYGHVDSPLHF.

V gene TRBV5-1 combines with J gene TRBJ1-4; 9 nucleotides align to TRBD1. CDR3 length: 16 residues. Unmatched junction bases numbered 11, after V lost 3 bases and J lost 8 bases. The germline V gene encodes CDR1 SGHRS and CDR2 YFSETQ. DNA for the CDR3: TGCGCCAGCAGCTCGGGCCTGGGACAGGGAGAGGAAAAACTGTTTTTT. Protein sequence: CASSSGLGQGEEKLFF.

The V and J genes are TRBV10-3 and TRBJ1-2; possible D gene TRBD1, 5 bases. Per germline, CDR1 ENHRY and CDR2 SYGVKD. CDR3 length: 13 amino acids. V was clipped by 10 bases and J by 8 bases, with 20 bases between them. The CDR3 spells CATVGTSGEGYTF. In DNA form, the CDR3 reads TGTGCCACCGTCGGGACCTCCGGGGAAGGCTACACCTTC.

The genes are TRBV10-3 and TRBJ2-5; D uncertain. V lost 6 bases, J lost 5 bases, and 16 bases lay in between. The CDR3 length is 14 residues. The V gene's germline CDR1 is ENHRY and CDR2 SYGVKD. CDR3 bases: TGTGCCATCAGGGACCAAAGGGAAGGGGAGACCCAGTACTTC. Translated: CAIRDQREGETQYF.

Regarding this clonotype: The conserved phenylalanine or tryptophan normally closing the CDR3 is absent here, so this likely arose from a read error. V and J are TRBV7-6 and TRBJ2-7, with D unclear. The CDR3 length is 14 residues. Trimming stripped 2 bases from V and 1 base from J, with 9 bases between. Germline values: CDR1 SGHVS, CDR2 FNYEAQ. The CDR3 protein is CASSLQDPSYEQYS. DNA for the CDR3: TGTGCCAGCAGCTTACAGGACCCATCCTACGAGCAGTACTCC.

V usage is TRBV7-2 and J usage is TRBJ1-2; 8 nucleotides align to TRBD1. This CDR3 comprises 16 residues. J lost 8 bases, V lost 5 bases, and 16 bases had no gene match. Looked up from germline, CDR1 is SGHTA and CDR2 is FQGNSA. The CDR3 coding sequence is TGTGCCAGCAGCGCCCGGACAGGGCACAACATATGGGGCTACACCTTC. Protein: CASSARTGHNIWGYTF.

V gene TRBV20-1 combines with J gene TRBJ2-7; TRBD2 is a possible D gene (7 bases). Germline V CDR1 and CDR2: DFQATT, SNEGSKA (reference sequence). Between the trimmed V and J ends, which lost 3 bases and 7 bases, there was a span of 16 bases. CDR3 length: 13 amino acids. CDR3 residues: CSARRGPSTEQYF. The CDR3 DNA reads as TGCAGTGCTAGGCGGGGGCCAAGCACTGAGCAGTACTTC.

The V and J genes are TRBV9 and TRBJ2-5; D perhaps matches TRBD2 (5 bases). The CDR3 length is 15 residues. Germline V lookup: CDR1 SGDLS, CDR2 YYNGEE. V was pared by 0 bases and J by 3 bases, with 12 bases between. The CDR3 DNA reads TGTGCCAGCAGCGTAGGAGGAGCGAGGGAAGAGACCCAGTACTTC. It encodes CASSVGGAREETQYF.

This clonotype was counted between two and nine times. CDR3 residues: CASSSLSGLSYNEQFF. The CDR3 DNA reads as TGTGCCAGCAGCTCCCTTAGCGGGCTCTCCTACAATGAGCAGTTCTTC. V is TRBV7-9 and J is TRBJ2-1; 7 bases agree with TRBD2. This CDR3 is 16 amino acids long. J gave up 0 bases and V 4 bases, and 6 bases lay outside the gene matches. Germline CDR1 SEHNR, CDR2 FQNEAQ (reference sequence).

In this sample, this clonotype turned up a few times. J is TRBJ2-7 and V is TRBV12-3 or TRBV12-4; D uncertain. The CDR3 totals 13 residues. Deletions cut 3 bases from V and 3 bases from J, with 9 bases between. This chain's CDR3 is CASSLVENYEQYF. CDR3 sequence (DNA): TGTGCCAGCAGTTTGGTTGAAAACTACGAGCAGTACTTC.

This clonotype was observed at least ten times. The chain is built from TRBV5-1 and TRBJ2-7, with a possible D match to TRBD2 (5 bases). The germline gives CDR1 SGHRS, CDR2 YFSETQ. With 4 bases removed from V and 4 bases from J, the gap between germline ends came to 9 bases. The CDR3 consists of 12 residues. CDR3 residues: CASSLPGYEQYF. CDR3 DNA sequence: TGCGCCAGCAGCCTCCCGGGGTACGAGCAGTACTTC.

The CDR3 here is CASSLVGTGANVLTF. CDR3 DNA sequence: TGTGCCAGCAGCTTAGTTGGGACCGGGGCCAACGTCCTGACTTTC. V is TRBV7-2 and J is TRBJ2-6; either TRBD1 or TRBD2 may supply D (5 bases each). V was cut by 1 base and J by 4 bases, with 8 bases left in between. CDR1 and CDR2 (germline): SGHTA, FQGNSA. The CDR3 spans 15 residues.

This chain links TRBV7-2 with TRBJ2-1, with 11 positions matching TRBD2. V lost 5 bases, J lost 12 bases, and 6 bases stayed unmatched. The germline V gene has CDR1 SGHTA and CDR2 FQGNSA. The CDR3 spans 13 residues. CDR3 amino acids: CASSLTSGSLQFF. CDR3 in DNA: TGTGCCAGCAGCCTAACTAGCGGGAGCCTGCAGTTCTTC.

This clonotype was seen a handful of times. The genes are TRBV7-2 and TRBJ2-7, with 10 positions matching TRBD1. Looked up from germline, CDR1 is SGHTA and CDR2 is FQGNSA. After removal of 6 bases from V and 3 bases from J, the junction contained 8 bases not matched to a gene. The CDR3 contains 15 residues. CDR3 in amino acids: CASSGTGTGVYEQYF. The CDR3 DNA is TGTGCCAGCAGTGGGACCGGGACAGGGGTCTACGAGCAGTACTTC.

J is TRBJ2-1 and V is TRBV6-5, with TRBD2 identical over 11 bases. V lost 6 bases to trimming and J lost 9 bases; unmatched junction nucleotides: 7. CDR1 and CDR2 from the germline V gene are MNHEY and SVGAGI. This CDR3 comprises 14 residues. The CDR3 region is CASRISGRGVEQFF. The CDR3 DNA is TGTGCCAGCAGGATTAGCGGGAGGGGGGTTGAGCAGTTCTTC.